This TCR beta chain was found in a study of T cell responses to AZD1222 COVID-19 vaccine (dated by TCRdb to the early 2020s). Study-wide context: AZD1222 recipients given second doses at about 4 weeks or at about 12 weeks were pooled, since spike-specific TCR depth and breadth were not found to differ between the two schedules. A total of under 250 trial participants underwent TCR sequencing, of whom 200 to 220 had received two doses of AZD1222 and about 26 had received two doses of the MenACWY control vaccine. Trial participants were enrolled by age into subgroups of 18-55, 56-69 and 70-plus years, and roughly 150, 30 and 60 TCR-sequenced participants, respectively, were included in these subgroups. The study at large found these results: Participants were mostly white British and included more females than males, and it was suggested by the authors that clonal diversity may have been underestimated. Because no day 14 peak-response samples were available, repertoires were characterized only after the peak T cell response. Only 5 to 7 AZD1222 recipients were SARS-CoV-2 seropositive at baseline, limiting conclusions about previously exposed vaccinees. Vaccine-associated CD4 TCRs spanned the whole spike protein, with dominant responses in regions 160-218 and 743-854. Spike-specific TCR breadth and depth rose significantly after two AZD1222 doses compared with day 0 and with MenACWY recipients. In the small 56-69-year group, the increase in depth fell short of significance, most likely because of low power. Reportedly, almost half of the unique spike-specific TCRs recognized epitopes lying outside the regions that are mutated in the B.1.351 and B.1.1.7 variants.

Taken with the paper, the label for time point translates to: baseline before first vaccination. Vaccinee samples came from UK trials COV001 and COV002, including a single-blind randomized controlled phase 2/3 trial of AZD1222 (ChAdOx1 nCoV-19) in healthy adults. Trial participant PBMC samples were collected at day 0 and day 28 after the second dose for TCRbeta chain sequencing. In the case of this clone: Its antigen is not yet known. Within one base of it there is no much larger clone, and no base qualities were kept.

V is pruned by 2 bases and J by 9 bases, leaving 3 bases of the junction without a gene match. The CDR3 goes from the cysteine to the phenylalanine over 15 residues. Here the CDR3 DNA is all that survives: 45 bases in frame from base 1. Sequences MNHEY (CDR1) and SVGAGI (CDR2) are obtained from the germline V gene. The CDR3 regions of human TCRbeta chains were analyzed by immunosequencing. Turning to the authors' computational methods: Repertoire TCRs were matched against a reference library of SARS-CoV-2-specific TCRs generated with the MIRA antigen-specificity platform. Breadth was defined as the fraction of unique TCRs that were SARS-CoV-2-associated, and depth was defined as the fraction of total T cells that were SARS-CoV-2-associated. Using the MIRA data, each spike-specific TCR was assigned both to the spike region to which the TCR was reactive and to a CD4 or CD8 class. Log10-transformed breadth and depth values were compared by one-way ANOVA with Sidak's multiple comparisons tests. TCRdb retrieved this table from immuneACCESS and kept in-frame rearrangements only. Not all clones are present; in checked studies, unresolved V genes account for under half, and no reason is known for the remainder. Clonal size and the V and J genes are those of that table, whereas D and trimming came from the DNA. This sample comprises 53,000 or so clones, 84% of them detected only once. Of the sample, roughly 30% is held by the ten largest clones.

The receptor chain draws on TRBV6-5 and TRBJ1-6; 11 of the junction bases match TRBD1. This TCR was recovered from an adult in good health. The sequencing here drew on peripheral blood, taken on day 0 of AZD1222 vaccination. The CDR3 loop reads CASSYEDRGRSPLHF. The DNA sequence follows: TGTGCCAGCAGTTACGAGGACAGGGGGCGTTCACCCCTCCACTTT.